The present T cell receptor beta chain was sequenced within a study of blood T cell repertoires in COVID-19. All recovered Cohort 3 donors got two negative PCRs, got clearance, or saw symptom resolution. The protocol was immunoSEQ multiplex PCR, while the TCRdb copy is restricted to in-frame clones and leaves out a portion. The sample records fewer than 400,000 clones, 75% to 90% being singletons. There are 16 residues in the CDR3. Germline loops: CDR1 MDHEN, CDR2 SYDVKM. Losses at the gene ends were 0 bases for V and 3 bases for J; bases not matched to a gene: 8. This rearrangement joins TRBV28 to TRBJ2-7; 7 bases are a match to TRBD2. This receptor was taken from a man aged 55 to 70 who had recovered from COVID-19. Material for sequencing was PBMCs or T cells enriched from blood (not recorded which). The CDR3 nucleotides are TGTGCCAGCAGTTTATGGGGGAGGGACCGTCACTACGAGCAGTACTTC. Protein product: CASSLWGRDRHYEQYF.